This T cell receptor (beta chain) was captured in a study of blood T cell repertoires in COVID-19. Turning to the study itself: Some COVID-19 samples were acute and others convalescent; all came from the United States, Italy and Spain. PBMCs, B-cell-depleted T cells, or T cells were the source of the cDNA or gDNA that made up the material.

Trimming at V came to 4 bases and at J to 6 bases, leaving 3 bases not matched to a gene. The germline CDR1 and CDR2 sequences are MNHNY and SVGAGI (reference sequence). The CDR3 consists of 15 residues. Under the authors' procedure: Reference gene primers were amplified, and this amplification served to estimate nucleated cell counts. Libraries were prepared by immunoSEQ multiplex PCR; TCRdb keeps only in-frame clonotypes and omits some of them. Clone size and V and J calls were adopted from that table, with D and trimming inferred from the DNA. The sample carries a few hundred thousand clones, around 90% recorded once.

The chain combines TRBV6-6 with TRBJ2-3, with 14 bases matching TRBD2. The source is a man younger than 35 with active or convalescent COVID-19. Input material: peripheral blood. The CDR3 reads CASSLTSGGADTQYF. The CDR3 DNA reads as TGTGCCAGCAGTTTGACTAGCGGGGGGGCGGATACGCAGTATTTT.